Presented here are 18 T cell receptor beta chains from one specimen sequenced in a study of CD8 T cells in ankylosing spondylitis. Study-wide findings and caveats: Eight or nine highly homologous variants made up a TCR beta motif that seemed to typify ankylosing spondylitis blood.

MiXCR was run by TCRdb on the 5' RACE reads, yielding one entry per CDR3 protein. The sample holds 700,000 to 1,000,000 distinct CDR3 sequences, 10% to 15% seen once. These receptors have no identified antigens. The sequencing input was blood, either unsorted or a sorted T cell fraction (not recorded which). These receptor sequences come from a male donor with ankylosing spondylitis.

The rearrangement links TRBV4-1 to TRBJ2-2, with TRBD2 identical over 15 bases. Germline V gene sequence: CDR1 MGHRA, CDR2 YSYEKL. The CDR3 length is 17 residues. J was trimmed by 9 bases and V by 1 base; bases with no gene match: 6. CDR3 in DNA: TGCGCCAGCAGCCAAGGGGGGACTAGCGGGAGGAGAAGGGAGCTGTTTTTT. Translation gives CASSQGGTSGRRRELFF.

This clonotype was counted only a few times. The rearrangement uses TRBV7-2 and TRBJ1-3; D might be TRBD1 (5 bases). Germline V CDR1 and CDR2: SGHTA, FQGNSA. Trimming pared 7 bases from V and 1 base from J, leaving 11 bases between. This CDR3 region has 14 residues. CDR3: CASTRDESGNTIYF. The CDR3 region has the DNA TGTGCCAGCACCAGGGATGAATCTGGAAACACCATATATTTT.

The chain is built from TRBV4-2 and TRBJ1-2, with D unresolved. Trimming left V 0 bases short and J 9 bases short, with 14 bases between. The CDR3 spans 14 residues. Germline loops: CDR1 LGHNA, CDR2 YNFKEQ. This chain's CDR3 is CASSQDLREGSYTF. The CDR3, as DNA: TGTGCCAGCAGCCAAGATCTAAGGGAGGGCAGCTACACCTTC.

CDR3 nucleotides: TGTGCCAGCAGAGAACAGGGTTGGACCCTCCACTTT. It yields the protein CASREQGWTLHF. The J gene is TRBJ1-6, the V gene TRBV27, with a possible D match to TRBD1 (6 bases). The V gene lost 6 bases and the J gene lost 14 bases, with 14 bases spanning the gap. Germline V gene data show CDR1 as MNHEY and CDR2 as SMNVEV (reference sequence). The CDR3 spans 12 residues.

A few counts support this clonotype. The chain has TRBV7-2 and TRBJ1-1; D unclear. The CDR3 sequence is 14 residues long. The V gene's germline CDR1 is SGHTA and CDR2 FQGNSA. Trimming left V 6 bases short and J 1 base short, with 12 bases between. CDR3 sequence (DNA): TGTGCCAGCAGTCGCAACGGGAGGAACACTGAAGCTTTCTTT. This encodes CASSRNGRNTEAFF. Together with reference TRBV7-2 and TRBJ1-1, the CDR3 gives the full variable domain: GAGVSQSPSNKVTEKGKDVELRCDPISGHTALYWYRQSLGQGLEFLIYFQGNSAPDKSGLPSDRFSAERTGGSVSTLTIQRTQQEDSAVYLCASSRNGRNTEAFFGQGTRLTVV.

This clonotype occurred many times. The chain employs TRBV12-3 or TRBV12-4 and TRBJ2-2, with 11 bases fitting TRBD1. This CDR3 is 16 amino acids long. The ends lost 5 bases at V and 3 bases at J; junction bases unmatched: 5. The CDR3 reads CASSLGTGGYTGELFF. Written as DNA, the CDR3 is TGTGCCAGCAGTCTAGGGACAGGGGGGTACACCGGGGAGCTGTTTTTT.

The chain is built from TRBV5-5 and TRBJ2-1, with TRBD2 identical over 8 bases. The CDR3 spans 16 residues. Germline CDR1 reads SGHKS; CDR2 reads YYEKEE (reference sequence). V lost 1 base, J lost 4 bases, and 7 bases stayed unmatched. The chain's CDR3 is CASSLIIAGLYNEQFF. As DNA, the CDR3 is TGTGCCAGCAGCTTGATCATAGCGGGGTTATACAATGAGCAGTTCTTC.

This clonotype came up many times. The rearrangement joins TRBV7-9 to TRBJ1-1; tentative D call: TRBD1 (5 bases). The CDR3 spans 15 residues. Germline assignment: CDR1 SEHNR and CDR2 FQNEAQ (reference sequence). V dropped 6 bases and J dropped 1 base, with 15 bases sitting between them. CDR3 nucleotide sequence: TGTGCCAGCAGTTCAATCCGGGACCCGAACACTGAAGCTTTCTTT. This codes for CASSSIRDPNTEAFF. Full variable domain (remainder filled in from reference TRBV7-9 and TRBJ1-1): DTGVSQNPRHKITKRGQNVTFRCDPISEHNRLYWYRQTLGQGPEFLTYFQNEAQLEKSRLLSDRFSAERPKGSFSTLEIQRTEQGDSAMYLCASSSIRDPNTEAFFGQGTRLTVV.

This clonotype was counted only a few times. The rearrangement uses TRBV24-1 and TRBJ2-3; D possibly corresponds to TRBD1 (7 bases). The ends were cut back, 4 bases at V and 4 bases at J, with 17 bases in the middle. The CDR3 is made up of 16 amino acids. Germline V CDR1 and CDR2: KGHDR, SFDVKD. DNA for the CDR3: TGTGCCACCAGTGACGCGAGCAGGGGGGAAGCAGATACGCAGTATTTT. This translates into CATSDASRGEADTQYF.

The sample holds many counts of this clonotype. The gene calls are TRBV4-2 and TRBJ2-5; D is ambiguous. Trimming removed 3 bases at V and 2 bases at J, with 4 bases between. The CDR3 length is 12 residues. CDR1 and CDR2 (germline): LGHNA, YNFKEQ. CDR3: CASSQRQETQYF. The CDR3, as DNA: TGTGCCAGCAGCCAGAGACAAGAGACCCAGTACTTC.

The rearrangement uses TRBV3-1 and TRBJ1-2; D is unclear. V was trimmed by 1 base and J by 8 bases, leaving 11 bases between them. This CDR3 has 13 amino acids. Germline CDR1 is LGHDT and CDR2 is YNNKEL (reference sequence). CDR3 DNA sequence: TGTGCCAGCAGCCAAGGGCGACCGACAGGCTACACCTTC. Its protein product is CASSQGRPTGYTF.

The J gene is TRBJ2-3, the V gene TRBV5-1; no clear D. CDR1 SGHRS and CDR2 YFSETQ come from the germline V gene. With 8 bases removed from V and 6 bases from J, the gap between germline ends came to 7 bases. CDR3 length: 10 amino acids. CDR3 DNA: TGCGCCAGACACCCTGATACGCAGTATTTT. Protein: CARHPDTQYF.

The chain recombines TRBV5-1 with TRBJ1-2; a possible D gene is TRBD1 (5 bases). The germline V and J ends were trimmed by 5 bases and 0 bases, with 11 bases remaining between them. This CDR3 contains 14 residues. Germline values: CDR1 SGHRS, CDR2 YFSETQ. CDR3 sequence reads: CASRNPRANYGYTF. CDR3 coding DNA: TGCGCCAGCAGAAACCCCAGGGCTAACTATGGCTACACCTTC.

This clonotype was observed a handful of times. This rearrangement joins TRBV20-1 to TRBJ2-1, with D maybe TRBD2 (6 bases). V was pared by 4 bases and J by 2 bases, with 12 bases between. The CDR3 covers 14 residues. Germline assignment: CDR1 DFQATT and CDR2 SNEGSKA (reference sequence). The CDR3 DNA follows: TGCAGTGCTATGTCCGCGGGGACCTACAATGAGCAGTTCTTC. Amino acid sequence: CSAMSAGTYNEQFF.

The rearrangement uses TRBV5-8 and TRBJ2-3; D ambiguous. Deletions cut 4 bases from V and 6 bases from J, with 21 bases between. Germline CDR1 is SGHTS and CDR2 is YDEGEE. This CDR3 has 16 residues. This chain's CDR3 is CASSLGLGGVEDTQYF. CDR3 nucleotides: TGTGCCAGCAGCCTCGGGCTCGGTGGGGTGGAGGATACGCAGTATTTT.

The chain employs TRBV4-1 and TRBJ2-1; 11 bases are a match to TRBD2. CDR3 length: 16 amino acids. J lost 10 bases, V lost 5 bases, and 13 bases had no gene match. Looked up from germline, CDR1 is MGHRA and CDR2 is YSYEKL. The CDR3 DNA sequence: TGCGCCAGCAGCGGGGGCCGGCGACTAGCGGGAAGCGAGCAGTTCTTC. Translating gives CASSGGRRLAGSEQFF.

DNA for the CDR3: TGCGCCAGCAGCCGCGCAGGGGGGGACTTCTACGAGCAGTACTTC. Translating gives CASSRAGGDFYEQYF. The V gene is TRBV4-3, the J gene TRBJ2-7, with D perhaps given as TRBD1 or TRBD2 (7 bases each). Germline-derived CDR1 and CDR2 are LGHNA and YSLEER. CDR3 length equals 15 residues. Trimming took 4 bases from V and 3 from J, leaving 16 bases between them.

This clonotype was counted a few times. This sequence joins TRBV5-1 and TRBJ2-6; 7 bases align to TRBD1. The ends lost 5 bases at V and 1 base at J; junction bases unmatched: 6. CDR1 and CDR2 from the germline V gene are SGHRS and YFSETQ. The CDR3 covers 16 residues. The CDR3 region has the DNA TGCGCCAGCAGACGACAGGGAAGGTCTGGGGCCAACGTCCTGACTTTC. This encodes CASRRQGRSGANVLTF.